A single sample is the source of the 18 T cell receptor beta chains below, sequenced in a study of cytomegalovirus exposure and HLA in healthy donors. The repertoire was sequenced with immunoSEQ multiplex PCR; TCRdb's copy has only in-frame clones and lacks some. This table holds 150,000 to 200,000 clones, roughly 86% found once. What was sequenced was PBMCs. The receptors stem from a man younger than 35 in good health and CMV-seropositive.

The rearrangement links TRBV28 to TRBJ2-3, with a weak D call TRBD2 (6 bases). Germline assignment: CDR1 MDHEN and CDR2 SYDVKM. CDR3 length equals 15 residues. Trimming shortened V by 2 bases and J by 0 bases, and 9 bases separated the two germline ends. The CDR3 DNA is TGTGCCAGCAGTTTAAATAGCGGTAGCACAGATACGCAGTATTTT. It encodes CASSLNSGSTDTQYF.

This sequence joins TRBV6-5 and TRBJ2-1; 12 bases match TRBD2. The CDR3 contains 13 residues. In germline, CDR1 is MNHEY, CDR2 SVGAGI. V dropped 10 bases and J dropped 9; count of bases not matched to a gene: 7. The CDR3 nucleotides are TGTGCCACTTGGACTAGCGGGGAGACTGAGCAGTTCTTC. Translation gives CATWTSGETEQFF.

The chain joins TRBV29-1 to TRBJ2-3, with 10 positions matching TRBD2. Unmatched junction bases numbered 6, after V lost 7 bases and J lost 5 bases. CDR1 is SQVTM, CDR2 ANQGSEA, per germline. This CDR3 comprises 13 residues. The CDR3 DNA sequence: TGCAGCGCCTCTAGCGGGAGTCAAGATACGCAGTATTTT. It specifies CSASSGSQDTQYF.

J is TRBJ1-1 and V is TRBV7-2; D might be TRBD1 (6 bases). The CDR3 is made up of 13 amino acids. Germline loops: CDR1 SGHTA, CDR2 FQGNSA. V dropped 3 bases and J dropped 3 bases, with 8 bases sitting between them. The CDR3 region is CASSFRTDTEAFF. CDR3 in DNA: TGTGCCAGCAGCTTCCGGACAGACACTGAAGCTTTCTTT.

V and J are TRBV18 and TRBJ2-1, with 7 bases identical to TRBD2. This CDR3 spans 20 amino acids. V shed 4 bases, J shed 5 bases, and the junction held 23 bases outside the gene matches. Looked up from germline, CDR1 is KGHSH and CDR2 is LQKENI. The CDR3 DNA reads as TGTGCCAGCTCACAAAGGCGCTGGATCAGCCGGGACTACATGAACAATGAGCAGTTCTTC. This sequence encodes CASSQRRWISRDYMNNEQFF.

This clone was observed a single time. The chain joins TRBV9 to TRBJ2-2; 7 bases align to TRBD1. The CDR3 contains 17 residues. The germline V gene has CDR1 SGDLS and CDR2 YYNGEE. After removal of 3 bases from V and 1 base from J, the junction contained 9 bases not matched to a gene. Here the CDR3 reads CASSAPLRQGNTGELFF. CDR3 DNA: TGTGCCAGCAGCGCCCCCCTGAGACAGGGGAACACCGGGGAGCTGTTTTTT.

This clone was picked up one time. The CDR3 loop reads CASSPPGLAGGPGNEQFF. CDR3 DNA: TGTGCCAGCTCACCACCGGGACTAGCGGGAGGGCCGGGCAATGAGCAGTTCTTC. The chain carries TRBV18 and TRBJ2-1, with TRBD2 matching over 16 bases. Trimming took 0 bases from V and 6 from J; bases not matched to a gene: 5. CDR3 length: 18 amino acids. CDR1 and CDR2 (germline): KGHSH, LQKENI.

The chain is built from TRBV13 and TRBJ2-7, with D uncertain. Trimming left V 4 bases short and J 3 bases short, with 13 bases between. The CDR3 sequence is 14 residues long. CDR1 and CDR2 (germline): PRHDT, FYEKMQ (reference sequence). The CDR3 protein is CASSSKSSGYEQYF. The CDR3 nucleotides are TGTGCCAGCAGCTCTAAATCATCGGGCTACGAGCAGTACTTC.

The CDR3 loop reads CAIRDTLTYNEQFF. In nucleotides, the CDR3 is TGTGCCATCAGAGACACGCTAACCTACAATGAGCAGTTCTTC. The chain recombines TRBV10-3 with TRBJ2-1, with D unclear. V lost 6 bases, J lost 2 bases, and 11 bases lay in between. Germline V gene data show CDR1 as ENHRY and CDR2 as SYGVKD. This CDR3 is built from 14 residues.

The CDR3 loop is CASSITGHRWTQYF. The CDR3 DNA is TGTGCCAGCAGCATCACAGGCCACAGGTGGACCCAGTACTTC. J is TRBJ2-5 and V is TRBV5-4, with D perhaps TRBD1 (5 bases). The CDR3 contains 14 residues. V was pared by 4 bases and J by 7 bases, with 17 bases between. The V gene's germline CDR1 is SGHNT and CDR2 YYREEE (reference sequence).

V usage is TRBV6-6 and J usage is TRBJ2-4; unclear D gene. Germline V gene lookup returns CDR1 MNHNY and CDR2 SVGAGI (reference sequence). Deletions cut 0 bases from V and 8 bases from J, with 17 bases between. The CDR3 runs 16 residues. The CDR3 DNA sequence: TGTGCCAGCAGTTACTCGTTGCTCTACTCACGGGACATTCAGTACTTC. Protein: CASSYSLLYSRDIQYF.

The chain has TRBV19 and TRBJ2-1; 7 positions match TRBD2. V was clipped by 6 bases and J by 10 bases; unmatched bases: 6. This CDR3 region has 12 residues. CDR1 is LNHDA and CDR2 is SQIVND in the germline V gene (reference sequence). The CDR3 loop reads CASSLLASEQFF. DNA for the CDR3: TGTGCCAGTAGCCTACTAGCGTCGGAGCAGTTCTTC.

The chain is built from TRBV2 and TRBJ2-7, with D tentatively TRBD2 (5 bases). The CDR3 contains 13 residues. Germline V gene data show CDR1 as SNHLY and CDR2 as FYNNEI. Trimming took 4 bases from V and 2 from J, leaving 9 bases between them. CDR3 sequence reads: CASSVLGTYEQYF. DNA for the CDR3: TGTGCCAGCAGTGTACTCGGGACCTACGAGCAGTACTTC.

The table lists this clone with a few counts. The chain employs TRBV18 and TRBJ1-4; D unclear. Per the germline V gene, CDR1 is KGHSH and CDR2 is LQKENI. The V end lost 0 bases, the J end lost 5 bases, and 10 bases lay between the germline ends. This CDR3 contains 15 residues. The CDR3 sequence: CASSPPGTYNEKLFF. In nucleotides, the CDR3 is TGTGCCAGCTCACCACCGGGCACATACAATGAAAAACTGTTTTTT.

The chain recombines TRBV4-3 with TRBJ2-3, with D possibly being TRBD1 (5 bases). The germline V gene has CDR1 LGHNA and CDR2 YSLEER. The CDR3 is made up of 13 amino acids. The V end was cut by 0 bases, the J end by 8 bases, with 9 bases between. CDR3 sequence: CASSQETVATQYF. The DNA for the CDR3 is TGCGCCAGCAGCCAAGAGACAGTTGCTACGCAGTATTTT.

The CDR3 is CASSSGVKAEAFF. In DNA, the CDR3 is TGTGCCAGCAGTTCCGGGGTTAAGGCTGAAGCTTTCTTT. The J gene is TRBJ1-1, the V gene TRBV6-5; D remains unclear. V was trimmed by 4 bases and J by 6 bases, leaving 12 bases between them. The CDR3 is 13 amino acids. Germline V gene lookup returns CDR1 MNHEY and CDR2 SVGAGI.

The chain has TRBV7-2 and TRBJ2-2; 12 nucleotides line up with TRBD2. The V gene end was trimmed by 7 bases and the J gene end by 9 bases; junction bases not matched to a gene: 6. Germline values: CDR1 SGHTA, CDR2 FQGNSA. CDR3 length: 14 amino acids. CDR3 region: CASTSGRARWELFF. In nucleotides, the CDR3 is TGTGCCAGCACTAGCGGGAGGGCCAGGTGGGAGCTGTTTTTT.

The V call is TRBV9, the J call TRBJ2-7, with 9 positions matching TRBD2. V was clipped by 5 bases and J by 2 bases; unmatched bases: 11. This CDR3 comprises 16 residues. Per the germline V gene, CDR1 is SGDLS and CDR2 is YYNGEE. CDR3 DNA sequence: TGTGCCAGCAGTCCTCTCCGGACTAGCGACCCCTACGAGCAGTACTTC. Amino acids: CASSPLRTSDPYEQYF.